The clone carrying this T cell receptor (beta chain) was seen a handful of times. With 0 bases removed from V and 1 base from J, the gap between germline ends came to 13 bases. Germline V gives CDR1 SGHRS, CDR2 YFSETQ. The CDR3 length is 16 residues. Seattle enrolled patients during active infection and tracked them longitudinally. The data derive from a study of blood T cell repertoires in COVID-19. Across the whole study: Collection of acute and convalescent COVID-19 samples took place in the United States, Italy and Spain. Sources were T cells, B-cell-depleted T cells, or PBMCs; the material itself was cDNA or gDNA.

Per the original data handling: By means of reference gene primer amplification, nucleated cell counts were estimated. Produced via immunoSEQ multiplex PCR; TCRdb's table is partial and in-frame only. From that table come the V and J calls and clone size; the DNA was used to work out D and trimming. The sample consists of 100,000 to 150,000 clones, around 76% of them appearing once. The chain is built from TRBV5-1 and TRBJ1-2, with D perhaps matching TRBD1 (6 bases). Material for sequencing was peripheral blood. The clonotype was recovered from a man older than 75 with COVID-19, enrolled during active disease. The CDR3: CASSLAARGNNYGYTF. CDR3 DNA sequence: TGCGCCAGCAGCTTGGCCGCCAGGGGAAATAACTATGGCTACACCTTC. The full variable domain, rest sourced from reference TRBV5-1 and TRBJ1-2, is KAGVTQTPRYLIKTRGQQVTLSCSPISGHRSVSWYQQTPGQGLQFLFEYFSETQRNKGNFPGRFSGRQFSNSRSEMNVSTLELGDSALYLCASSLAARGNNYGYTFGSGTRLTVV.